This T cell receptor (beta chain) was identified in a study of early T cells in non-severe SARS-CoV-2 infection. Study in general: With bulk RNA from unsorted whole blood as input, sequencing yielded unpaired chains. Findings and limits, study-wide: Matches to VDJdb favored anti-spike CD8 responses and missed private and CD4 specificities.

Molecules of cDNA were individually given unique molecular identifiers that were attached to them. TCRdb analysed the 5' RACE reads with MiXCR anew, one entry per CDR3 protein. Counted here are just over 60,000 distinct CDR3 sequences, more than 9% occurring once; the ten biggest clones make up 1.2%. The CDR3 totals 14 residues. Germline CDR1 SGDLS, CDR2 YYNGEE. V lost 4 bases, J lost 0 bases, and 10 bases lay in between. About this clonotype itself: Antigen unknown.

Sequencing was done on a sample of whole blood. V gene TRBV9 combines with J gene TRBJ1-1; the D is unclear. This receptor was taken from an adult who was a healthcare worker with PCR-confirmed SARS-CoV-2 infection or an uninfected control (not recorded which). CDR3: CASSPPDVNTEAFF. The CDR3 nucleotides are TGTGCCAGCAGCCCCCCCGACGTGAACACTGAAGCTTTCTTT. Looking up the rest from reference TRBV9 and TRBJ1-1 gives the full variable domain: DSGVTQTPKHLITATGQRVTLRCSPRSGDLSVYWYQQSLDQGLQFLIQYYNGEERAKGNILERFSAQQFPDLHSELNLSSLELGDSALYFCASSPPDVNTEAFFGQGTRLTVV.